These T cell receptor beta chains were read from a single sample in a study of shared clonotypes between healthy human individuals. TCRdb's table, derived via immunoSEQ multiplex PCR, lists solely in-frame clones and lacks some. The data contain 2,500,000 or so clones, just over 90% of them singletons. The sample taken for sequencing was naive CD4+ T cells sorted from blood. All receptors derive from a man aged 18-30 years in good health. Each CDR3 is given with its conserved first and last residue. A D gene is named only where the DNA matches it firmly. Clone size is shown for a subset of rows, as once, few, many or a class of expanded clone.

clone_size	d_call	v_call	j_call	cdr3_nt	cdr3_aa
.	.	TRBV5-1	TRBJ2-2	TGCGCCAGCAGAAAGGGGCTAGCTGAGAACACCGGGGAGCTGTTTTTT	CASRKGLAENTGELFF
.	TRBD1	TRBV10-1	TRBJ1-1	TGCGCCAGCAGCCGGGACAGGGGAGGTGAAGCTTTCTTT	CASSRDRGGEAFF
.	TRBD1	TRBV15	TRBJ1-1	TGTGCCACCAGCGAGACAGGGCGGGGGGCTTTCTTT	CATSETGRGAFF
once	TRBD2	TRBV30	TRBJ2-7	TGTGCCTGGAGCGTCGGGGGGATCTCCTACGAGCAGTACTTC	CAWSVGGISYEQYF
.	TRBD1	TRBV9	TRBJ2-7	TGTGCCAGCAGCCCCAGGGGACAGGGGTTTTCCTACGAGCAGTACTTC	CASSPRGQGFSYEQYF
once	.	TRBV10-3	TRBJ2-3	TGTGCCACCGACAATGGGGCTGGTACGCAGTATTTT	CATDNGAGTQYF
.	TRBD2	TRBV19	TRBJ2-1	TGTGCCAGTAGTAGTAGGACTAGCGCTTCCCACTACAATGAGCAGTTCTTC	CASSSRTSASHYNEQFF
.	TRBD1	TRBV5-6	TRBJ1-2	TGTGCCAGCAGCTTGCGGCAGGGGGCAGGTGGCTACACCTTC	CASSLRQGAGGYTF
.	TRBD2	TRBV7-9	TRBJ2-5	TGTGCCAGCAGCCAAGGCCGGACTAGCGGCCAAGAGACCCAGTACTTC	CASSQGRTSGQETQYF
.	.	TRBV13	TRBJ2-5	TGTGCCAGCAGCCGCCAGGAGACCCAGTACTTC	CASSRQETQYF
.	TRBD1	TRBV19	TRBJ1-1	TGTGCCAGTAGTATAGGGGGACAGGGTATACGGACTGAAGCTTTCTTT	CASSIGGQGIRTEAFF
.	.	TRBV6-5	TRBJ1-2	TGTGCCAGCAGACCCGGACGCGATGGCTACACCTTC	CASRPGRDGYTF
.	TRBD2	TRBV5-1	TRBJ2-1	TGCGCCAGCAGCCCGGGACTAGCGGGAGACAATGAGCAGTTCTTC	CASSPGLAGDNEQFF
.	.	TRBV18	TRBJ1-1	TGTGCCAGCTCACCAGGGGGGGGTGAAGCTTTCTTT	CASSPGGGEAFF
once	TRBD1	TRBV5-1	TRBJ1-2	TGCGCCAGCAGCTGGACCGGACAGGGGGGAGGAGCTGGGTCTTTGGGCTACACCTTC	CASSWTGQGGGAGSLGYTF
.	TRBD1	TRBV6-5	TRBJ1-3	TGTGCCAGCACCAGGGGGGGGGCTTATGGAAACACCATATATTTT	CASTRGGAYGNTIYF
.	TRBD2	TRBV30	TRBJ2-2	TGTGCCTGGACCTCGGGACTAGTCGGGGAGCTGTTTTTT	CAWTSGLVGELFF
.	TRBD1	TRBV6-1	TRBJ2-1	TGTGCCAGCAGACCGGGACAGGGGAGTGAGCAGTTCTTC	CASRPGQGSEQFF
.	.	TRBV5-5	TRBJ1-1	TGTGCCAGCAGCTTTGGACATGCGAACACTGAAGCTTTCTTT	CASSFGHANTEAFF
.	.	TRBV18	TRBJ2-5	TGTGCCAGCTCACCATCCTTTAGACAGCTGGCCCAAGAGACCCAGTACTTC	CASSPSFRQLAQETQYF
.	.	TRBV7-8	TRBJ2-7	TGTGCCTCAGGGGACTACGAGCAGTACTTC	CASGDYEQYF
.	.	TRBV11-3	TRBJ2-5	TGTGCCAGTTCAGGGCTTCAAGAGACCCAGTACTTC	CASSGLQETQYF
.	TRBD1	TRBV28	TRBJ2-3	TGTGCCAGCAGTTTCCCAGACAGGGGGTTCTCAGATACGCAGTATTTT	CASSFPDRGFSDTQYF
.	.	TRBV10-3	TRBJ2-7	TGTGCCATCACCCCGGGGCAGGGAGTGGGGGAGCAGTACTTC	CAITPGQGVGEQYF